This T cell receptor (beta chain) was observed in a study of spatial heterogeneity in lung cancer. Study-wide points: Tumor mutation counts were tracked by expanded intratumoral alpha and beta TCR counts.

As concerns this clonotype: Its cognate antigen is unknown.

Documented time point: sample taken at primary tumor resection. One entry per CDR3 protein, called by TCRdb with MiXCR from the 5' RACE reads. The table shows about 8,400 distinct CDR3 sequences, with 5% occurring only once. CDR1 and CDR2 from the germline V gene are SGHTA and FQGNSA. The CDR3 covers 12 residues. V dropped 3 bases and J dropped 9 bases, with 9 bases sitting between them. The sequencing used lung tumor tissue, collected at surgery. The TCR sequence derives from a female donor with early-stage non-small cell lung cancer. The chain recombines TRBV7-2 with TRBJ2-4, with a tentative D call TRBD2 (5 bases). DNA for the CDR3: TGTGCCAGCAGCTTGGGAGAGAGCATTCAGTACTTC. Translated, it gives CASSLGESIQYF. The whole variable domain, remainder taken from reference TRBV7-2 and TRBJ2-4, is GAGVSQSPSNKVTEKGKDVELRCDPISGHTALYWYRQSLGQGLEFLIYFQGNSAPDKSGLPSDRFSAERTGGSVSTLTIQRTQQEDSAVYLCASSLGESIQYFGAGTRLSVL.